The 17 T cell receptor beta chains listed next were all sequenced from one sample in a study of control samples from healthy donors and cancer patients. Produced via immunoSEQ multiplex PCR; TCRdb's table is partial and in-frame only. The table shows more than 100,000 clones, with roughly 89% occurring only once. The sequenced material came from PBMCs. The origin of the receptors is a man aged 60 to 75 with lung cancer.

The rearrangement joins TRBV2 to TRBJ2-5, with a weak D call TRBD1 (5 bases). Germline CDR1 SNHLY, CDR2 FYNNEI. Between the trimmed V and J ends, which lost 8 bases and 6 bases, there was a span of 16 bases. CDR3 length: 13 residues. The CDR3: CASDGQGLKTQYF. The CDR3 DNA follows: TGTGCCAGCGACGGACAAGGGCTCAAGACCCAGTACTTC. Variable domain in full (rest from reference TRBV2 and TRBJ2-5): EPEVTQTPSHQVTQMGQEVILRCVPISNHLYFYWYRQILGQKVEFLVSFYNNEISEKSEIFDDQFSVERPDGSNFTLKIRSTKLEDSAMYFCASDGQGLKTQYFGPGTRLLVL.

The chain combines TRBV12-5 with TRBJ1-5; 10 positions agree with TRBD1. The CDR3 runs 19 residues. Losses at the gene ends were 0 bases for V and 5 bases for J; bases not matched to a gene: 13. CDR1 is LGHNT, CDR2 FRNRAP, per germline. CDR3 sequence reads: CASGLVQGTGARYDQPQHF. CDR3 sequence (DNA): TGTGCTAGTGGTTTGGTACAGGGGACAGGGGCAAGGTACGATCAGCCCCAGCATTTT.

The chain employs TRBV18 and TRBJ1-5; 9 bases fit TRBD1. The germline CDR1 and CDR2 sequences are KGHSH and LQKENI. The CDR3 is 15 residues long. Unmatched junction bases numbered 8, after V lost 6 bases and J lost 5 bases. The CDR3: CASSTDRGGYQPQHF. For the CDR3, the DNA is TGTGCCAGCTCGACGGACAGGGGAGGATATCAGCCCCAGCATTTT.

The chain joins TRBV18 to TRBJ2-5, with unresolved D. The CDR3 is 13 amino acids. Trimming removed 7 bases at V and 5 bases at J, with 14 bases between. CDR1 and CDR2 from the germline V gene are KGHSH and LQKENI. The chain's CDR3 is CASLRDSGETQYF. The DNA for the CDR3 is TGTGCCAGCTTACGAGACTCGGGTGAGACCCAGTACTTC.

V and J are TRBV7-9 and TRBJ1-6; D uncertain. Per germline, CDR1 SEHNR and CDR2 FQNEAQ (reference sequence). V lost 4 bases and J lost 7, with 14 bases in between. The CDR3 is 15 amino acids. The DNA of the CDR3 is TGTGCCAGCAGCTCCCTAGACCCGGGGAATTCACCCCTCCACTTT. Encoded protein: CASSSLDPGNSPLHF.

This clone was observed once. The genes are TRBV7-8 and TRBJ1-6; possible D gene TRBD1, 5 bases. Trimming left V 5 bases short and J 9 bases short, with 20 bases between. Germline values: CDR1 SGHVS, CDR2 FQNEAQ. The CDR3 has 16 residues. CDR3 coding DNA: TGTGCCAGCAGCCGCGGGACTCTGCAGCGGAGTTCACCCCTCCACTTT. Encoded protein: CASSRGTLQRSSPLHF.

V and J are TRBV5-1 and TRBJ2-3, with 11 bases that match TRBD1. V lost 3 bases to trimming and J lost 5 bases; unmatched junction nucleotides: 8. The CDR3 has 16 amino acids. In germline, CDR1 is SGHRS, CDR2 YFSETQ. The CDR3 DNA is TGCGCCAGCAGCTACAACTCCGGGACAGGGGGAGATACGCAGTATTTT. Its protein product is CASSYNSGTGGDTQYF.

The chain couples TRBV20-1 to TRBJ1-6; 9 nucleotides match TRBD1. This CDR3 region has 14 residues. The germline V gene encodes CDR1 DFQATT and CDR2 SNEGSKA (reference sequence). The trim removed 3 bases at V and 8 bases at J, leaving 5 bases unmatched. CDR3 amino acids: CSASHRGLDSPLHF. For the CDR3, the DNA is TGCAGTGCTAGTCACAGGGGGCTGGATTCACCCCTCCACTTT.

V is TRBV20-1 and J is TRBJ2-7; D ambiguous. Germline CDR1 reads DFQATT; CDR2 reads SNEGSKA (reference sequence). There are 11 residues in the CDR3. V dropped 3 bases and J dropped 7 bases, with 10 bases sitting between them. As DNA, the CDR3 is TGCAGTGCTAGTAATAACCAGGAGCAGTACGTC. Translation: CSASNNQEQYV.

The rearrangement uses TRBV9 and TRBJ1-2, with D uncertain. The germline V gene encodes CDR1 SGDLS and CDR2 YYNGEE. V lost 0 bases and J 8 bases, leaving 17 bases between the germline ends. The CDR3 is made up of 15 amino acids. The CDR3 loop reads CASSVDSPRLGGYTF. Here the CDR3 DNA reads TGTGCCAGCAGCGTAGACAGTCCCCGCCTAGGAGGCTACACCTTC.

The rearrangement uses TRBV6-6 and TRBJ1-3; D is unclear. CDR1 is MNHNY and CDR2 is SVGAGI in the germline V gene (reference sequence). The CDR3 extends over 12 amino acids. Trimming removed 2 bases at V and 4 bases at J, with 3 bases between. CDR3 bases: TGTGCCAGCAGTTACCAGGGAAACACCATATATTTT. It codes for CASSYQGNTIYF.

This chain uses TRBV27 with TRBJ1-3; D remains ambiguous. In germline, CDR1 is MNHEY, CDR2 SMNVEV (reference sequence). The CDR3 extends over 15 amino acids. V was clipped by 0 bases and J by 2 bases, with 8 bases between them. CDR3 in DNA: TGTGCCAGCAGTTTATCGAGAGGTACTGGAAACACCATATATTTT. This gives the protein CASSLSRGTGNTIYF.

The chain links TRBV29-1 to TRBJ2-2; 9 positions agree with TRBD2. CDR3 size: 15 residues. The V gene end was trimmed by 1 base and the J gene end by 6 bases; junction bases not matched to a gene: 6. Germline V gene sequence: CDR1 SQVTM, CDR2 ANQGSEA. CDR3 in amino acids: CSVEVVAGAPGELFF. The CDR3 DNA follows: TGCAGCGTTGAAGTGGTAGCGGGGGCGCCCGGGGAGCTGTTTTTT.

The chain links TRBV30 to TRBJ1-5; D may be TRBD1 (5 bases). CDR1 and CDR2 (germline): GTSNPN, SVGIG (reference sequence). CDR3 length: 16 residues. The V end lost 3 bases, the J end lost 4 bases, and 19 bases lay between the germline ends. This CDR3 is CAWSSDFSGWNQPQHF. The CDR3 DNA follows: TGTGCCTGGAGCTCCGACTTTTCAGGGTGGAATCAGCCCCAGCATTTT.

The chain couples TRBV6-4 to TRBJ1-1; D is unclear. V was shortened by 6 bases and J by 9 bases, with 17 bases between the two germline ends. Germline CDR1 is MRHNA and CDR2 is SNTAGT. CDR3 length equals 13 residues. The CDR3 protein is CASSQKLDGKAFF. DNA of the CDR3: TGTGCCAGCAGCCAAAAATTGGACGGCAAAGCTTTCTTT.

About this clone: One end of the junction varies from germline; a read error may be responsible. The rearrangement joins TRBV12-3 or TRBV12-4 to TRBJ1-1; tentatively, D is TRBD1 (5 bases). This CDR3 is built from 10 residues. The CDR3 bases are TGTGCCAGCGGGCAGTTAAGGGGAAATTTT. Its translation is CASGQLRGNF.

The chain links TRBV27 to TRBJ1-2; D not resolved. Germline V lookup: CDR1 MNHEY, CDR2 SMNVEV (reference sequence). Between the trimmed V and J ends, which lost 8 bases and 4 bases, there was a span of 8 bases. This CDR3 has 11 amino acids. CDR3 DNA sequence: TGTGCCAGCGGGGAAGCCTATGGCTACACCTTC. It encodes CASGEAYGYTF.